This entry describes one T cell receptor (beta chain). It lacks a known antigen. No clone much larger than this one lies a single base away; base qualities are absent. Each collaborating institution followed its own protocols to collect whole blood in K2EDTA tubes. For TCRbeta analysis, collaborator samples were shipped as frozen whole blood, as isolated PBMCs, or as DNA extracted from either sample type. TCRbeta CDR3 regions were amplified from genomic DNA by means of the immunoSEQ Assay, a bias-controlled multiplex PCR. In the authors' own workflow: Nucleated cell counts per sample were estimated from amplification of reference gene primers within the assay. To quantify the absolute abundance of each unique TCRbeta CDR3 rearrangement, sequence reads were collapsed and filtered. For each sample, productive Simpson clonality was calculated by taking the square root of Simpson's diversity index across productive rearrangements. TCRdb mirrors the immuneACCESS table, restricted to in-frame sequences. Some clones are absent from its copies; in checked studies, under half trace to an unresolved V gene, and the reason for the others is unknown. From that table come the V and J calls and clone size; the DNA was used to work out D and trimming. The sample table shows about 240,000 clones, and roughly nine tenths are seen once. The top ten clones comprise around 6.5% of the sample.

Including cysteine and phenylalanine, the CDR3 has 14 amino acids. Only CDR3 DNA remains: 42 bases, in frame from the first base. CDR1 SGHVS and CDR2 FNYEAQ were looked up in the germline V gene. From V the trimming removes 3 bases and from J it removes 5 bases, while the gene matches leave 3 bases of the junction unaccounted for. The record originates from a study of blood T cell repertoires in COVID-19 (dated by TCRdb to the early 2020s). For context, the study as a whole: The collaborator samples originated in the United States, Italy and Spain and spanned the acute and convalescent phases of COVID-19. The material from the prospective study consisted of cDNA or gDNA derived from T cells, B-cell-depleted T cells, or PBMCs. Deeply sampled blood TCRbeta repertoires from subjects exposed to, actively infected with, or recovered from COVID-19 were included in the dataset. The repertoires were released in a freely available public database meant as a resource for research on the immune response to SARS-CoV-2. The samples were drawn from the first 160 participants of the ongoing ImmuneRACE study and from under 1,500 subjects provided by 6 global collaborators. Sample metadata almost always included a de-identified subject ID, COVID-19 status, age in years and sex. Where HLA class I and class II types were available, the types were taken from metadata supplied by the sample provider, not from assay-based typing. The investigation overall reported the following: How much clinical and demographic metadata was included differed by source and by participant, and the metadata was provided uncurated.

The chain links TRBV7-6 with TRBJ1-1, and 10 junction bases match TRBD1. The origin of this receptor is a man between 60 and 75 years old with acute or convalescent COVID-19. The source material was peripheral blood. For the CDR3, the sequence is CASSFGQGETEAFF. DNA sequence: TGTGCCAGCAGCTTTGGACAGGGGGAAACTGAAGCTTTCTTT.